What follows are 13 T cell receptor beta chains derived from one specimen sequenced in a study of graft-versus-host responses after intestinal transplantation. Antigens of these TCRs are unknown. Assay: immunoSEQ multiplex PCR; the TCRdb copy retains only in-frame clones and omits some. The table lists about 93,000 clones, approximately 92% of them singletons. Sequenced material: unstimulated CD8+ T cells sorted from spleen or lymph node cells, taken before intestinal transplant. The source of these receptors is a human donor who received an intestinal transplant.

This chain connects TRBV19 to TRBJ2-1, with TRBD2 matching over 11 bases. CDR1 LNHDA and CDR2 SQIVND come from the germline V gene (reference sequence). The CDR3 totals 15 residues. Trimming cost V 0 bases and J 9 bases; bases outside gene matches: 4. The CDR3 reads CASSIDLGTSGEQFF. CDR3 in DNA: TGTGCCAGTAGTATAGATTTAGGGACTAGCGGTGAGCAGTTCTTC.

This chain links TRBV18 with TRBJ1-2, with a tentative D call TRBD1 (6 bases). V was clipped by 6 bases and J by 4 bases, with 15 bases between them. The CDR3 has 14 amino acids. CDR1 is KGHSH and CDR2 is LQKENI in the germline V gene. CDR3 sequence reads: CASSPEGVAYGYTF. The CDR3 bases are TGTGCCAGCTCGCCTGAGGGGGTTGCCTATGGCTACACCTTC.

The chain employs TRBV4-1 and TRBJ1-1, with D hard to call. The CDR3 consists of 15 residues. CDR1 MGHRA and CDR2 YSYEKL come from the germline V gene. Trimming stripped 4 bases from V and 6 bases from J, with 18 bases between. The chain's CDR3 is CASSPTVTAWAEAFF. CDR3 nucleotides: TGCGCCAGCAGCCCAACAGTCACAGCATGGGCTGAAGCTTTCTTT.

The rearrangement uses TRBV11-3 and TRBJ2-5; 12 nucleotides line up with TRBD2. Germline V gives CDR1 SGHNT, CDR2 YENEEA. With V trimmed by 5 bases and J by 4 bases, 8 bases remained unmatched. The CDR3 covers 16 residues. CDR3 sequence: CASSRRLAGVRETQYF. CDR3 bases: TGTGCCAGCAGCCGAAGACTAGCGGGAGTAAGAGAGACCCAGTACTTC.

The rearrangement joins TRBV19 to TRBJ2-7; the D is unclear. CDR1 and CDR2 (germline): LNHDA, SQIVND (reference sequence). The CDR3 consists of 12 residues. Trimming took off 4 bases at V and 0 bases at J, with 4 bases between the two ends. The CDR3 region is CASSTLSYEQYF. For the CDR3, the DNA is TGTGCCAGTAGTACCCTCTCCTACGAGCAGTACTTC.

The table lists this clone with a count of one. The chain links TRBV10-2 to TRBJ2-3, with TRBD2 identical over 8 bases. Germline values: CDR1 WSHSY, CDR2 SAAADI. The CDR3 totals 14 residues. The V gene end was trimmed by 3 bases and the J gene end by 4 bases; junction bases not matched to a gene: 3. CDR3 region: CASSEAGEADTQYF. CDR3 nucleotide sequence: TGCGCCAGCAGTGAAGCGGGGGAGGCAGATACGCAGTATTTT.

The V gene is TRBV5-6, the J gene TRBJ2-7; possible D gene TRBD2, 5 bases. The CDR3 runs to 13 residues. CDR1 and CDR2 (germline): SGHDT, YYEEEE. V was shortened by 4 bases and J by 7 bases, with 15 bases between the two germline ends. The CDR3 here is CASSPPGKAEQYF. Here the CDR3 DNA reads TGTGCCAGCAGCCCCCCCGGGAAAGCGGAGCAGTACTTC.

The CDR3 loop reads CASSLGVGGKAFF. As DNA, the CDR3 is TGTGCCAGCAGCTTGGGGGTGGGAGGGAAAGCTTTCTTT. V and J are TRBV5-6 and TRBJ1-1; D gene ambiguous. V lost 0 bases and J 9 bases, leaving 12 bases between the germline ends. This CDR3 has 13 amino acids. The germline CDR1 and CDR2 sequences are SGHDT and YYEEEE.

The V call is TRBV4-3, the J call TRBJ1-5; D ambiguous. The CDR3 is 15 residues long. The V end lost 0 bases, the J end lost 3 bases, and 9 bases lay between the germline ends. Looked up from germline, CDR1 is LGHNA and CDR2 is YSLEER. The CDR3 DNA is TGCGCCAGCAGCCAAGATCTAACAGACAATCAGCCCCAGCATTTT. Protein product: CASSQDLTDNQPQHF.

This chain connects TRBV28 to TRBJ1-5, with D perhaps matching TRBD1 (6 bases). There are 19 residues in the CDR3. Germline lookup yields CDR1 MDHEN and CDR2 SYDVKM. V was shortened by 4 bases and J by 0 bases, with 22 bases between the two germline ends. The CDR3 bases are TGTGCCAGCAGTTCATGGGAGACAGGAGATATTTATAGCAATCAGCCCCAGCATTTT. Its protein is CASSSWETGDIYSNQPQHF.

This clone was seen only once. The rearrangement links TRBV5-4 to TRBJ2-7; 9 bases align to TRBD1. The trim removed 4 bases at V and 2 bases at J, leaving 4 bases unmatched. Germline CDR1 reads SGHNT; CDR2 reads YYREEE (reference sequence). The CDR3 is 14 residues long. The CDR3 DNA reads TGTGCCAGCAGCCCAGGACAGGGGCCCTACGAGCAGTACTTC. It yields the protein CASSPGQGPYEQYF.

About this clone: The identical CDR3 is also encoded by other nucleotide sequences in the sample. As DNA, the CDR3 is TGTGCCAGTAGTGCAGGGACCTACGAGCAGTACTTC. Translating gives CASSAGTYEQYF. This chain uses TRBV19 with TRBJ2-7; D possibly corresponds to TRBD1 (5 bases). The germline gives CDR1 LNHDA, CDR2 SQIVND (reference sequence). Deletions cut 5 bases from V and 2 bases from J, with 7 bases between. The CDR3 has 12 residues.

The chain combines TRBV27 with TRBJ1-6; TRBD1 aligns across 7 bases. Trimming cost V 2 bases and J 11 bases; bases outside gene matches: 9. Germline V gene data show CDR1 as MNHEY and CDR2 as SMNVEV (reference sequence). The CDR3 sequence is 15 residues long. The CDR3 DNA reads TGTGCCAGCAGTTTAGAGGGGGCGCAAGGGGCACCCCTCCACTTT. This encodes CASSLEGAQGAPLHF.